The present TCR beta chain was sequenced within a study of STAT3 mutations in large granular lymphocyte leukemia. Study-level results: Persisting codominant clonotypes may have hidden a small pathogenic clone. In T-cell large granular lymphocyte leukemia, about half of patients showed multiple immunodominant subclonotypes.

The protocol was immunoSEQ multiplex PCR, while the TCRdb copy is restricted to in-frame clones and leaves out a portion. Among around 10,000 clones, about 52% were seen once, and the ten largest hold just under 9%. Turning to this clone: Its antigen is unidentified.

Germline V gene lookup returns CDR1 KGHSH and CDR2 LQKENI. V was trimmed by 2 bases and J by 8 bases, leaving 12 bases between them. This CDR3 region has 13 residues. The TCR comes from a boy aged 5 to 17 with T-cell large granular lymphocyte leukemia. Some clones in this sample may be carry-over from other donors' samples. The material sequenced was peripheral blood mononuclear cells. The chain uses TRBV18 and TRBJ1-2; D is unresolved. The CDR3 DNA reads as TGTGCCAGCTCACCAAAGCTTGGACGGGGCTACACCTTC. Protein sequence: CASSPKLGRGYTF. The full variable domain, with the rest looked up from reference TRBV18 and TRBJ1-2, is NAGVMQNPRHLVRRRGQEARLRCSPMKGHSHVYWYRQLPEEGLKFMVYLQKENIIDESGMPKERFSAEFPKEGPSILRIQQVVRGDSAAYFCASSPKLGRGYTFGSGTRLTVV.